The entry below gives a single T cell receptor beta chain sequence along with its context. Authors' methods: Amplification of reference gene primers was used by the study to estimate nucleated cell counts. The method was immunoSEQ multiplex PCR; TCRdb's version includes in-frame clones alone and lacks a portion of them. V and J calls and clone size are copied from that table; D and trimming were computed from the DNA. The sample carries over 100,000 clones, around nine tenths recorded once. With V trimmed by 1 base and J by 1 base, 6 bases remained unmatched. Germline V gene data show CDR1 as LGHDT and CDR2 as YNNKEL (reference sequence). The CDR3 has 17 residues. The sample belongs to a study of blood T cell repertoires in COVID-19. Study summary: Whether acute or convalescent, the COVID-19 samples came from the United States, Italy and Spain. T cells, B-cell-depleted T cells, or PBMCs provided the cDNA or gDNA that served as material.

The receptor was isolated from a man aged 45-65 years with active COVID-19. The sample taken for sequencing was peripheral blood. The chain combines TRBV3-1 (or the pseudogene TRBV3-2) with TRBJ1-2; 10 nucleotides match TRBD1. CDR3 nucleotide sequence: TGTGCCAGCAGCCAAGGGACAGGGGGAGGGTATAACTATGGCTACACCTTC. Protein sequence: CASSQGTGGGYNYGYTF.